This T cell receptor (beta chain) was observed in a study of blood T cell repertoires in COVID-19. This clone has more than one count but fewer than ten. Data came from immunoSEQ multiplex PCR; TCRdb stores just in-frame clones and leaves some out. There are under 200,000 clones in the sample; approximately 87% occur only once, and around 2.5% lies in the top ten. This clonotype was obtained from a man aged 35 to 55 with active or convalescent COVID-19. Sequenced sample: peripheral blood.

The CDR3 region is CSVDSSGANVLTF. CDR3 coding DNA: TGCAGCGTTGACAGCTCTGGGGCCAACGTCCTGACTTTC. V usage is TRBV29-1 and J usage is TRBJ2-6; D not certain. V lost 3 bases and J 0 bases, leaving 3 bases between the germline ends. The CDR3 has 13 residues. Germline lookup yields CDR1 SQVTM and CDR2 ANQGSEA.